The 20 T cell receptor beta chains listed next were all sequenced from one sample in a study of blood T cell repertoires in COVID-19. Profiling relied on immunoSEQ multiplex PCR, and the TCRdb table lists in-frame clones only, not all of them. The repertoire holds around 130,000 clones, around 80% seen once, with about a sixth in the top ten. Sequenced: peripheral blood. Every receptor here comes from a man in his sixties with active or convalescent COVID-19.

This clone was seen more than once but under ten times. The gene calls are TRBV19 and TRBJ2-5; no firm D call. Germline V gene data show CDR1 as LNHDA and CDR2 as SQIVND (reference sequence). Deletions cut 0 bases from V and 5 bases from J, with 7 bases between. The CDR3 runs to 13 residues. The CDR3 spells CASSIDHGETQYF. The CDR3 bases are TGTGCCAGTAGTATAGATCACGGGGAGACCCAGTACTTC. Full variable domain (rest looked up from reference TRBV19 and TRBJ2-5): DGGITQSPKYLFRKEGQNVTLSCEQNLNHDAMYWYRQDPGQGLRLIYYSQIVNDFQKGDIAEGYSVSREKKESFPLTVTSAQKNPTAFYLCASSIDHGETQYFGPGTRLLVL.

The chain recombines TRBV6-4 with TRBJ2-1, with 11 bases fitting TRBD2. The CDR3 loop spans 15 amino acids. CDR1 and CDR2 from the germline V gene are MRHNA and SNTAGT. J was trimmed by 8 bases and V by 7 bases; bases with no gene match: 10. CDR3 in amino acids: CASTLTSGGGDEQFF. CDR3 in DNA: TGTGCCAGCACTTTAACTAGCGGGGGCGGGGATGAGCAGTTCTTC.

The rearrangement uses TRBV2 and TRBJ2-3, with 11 bases identical to TRBD1. Germline V gene lookup returns CDR1 SNHLY and CDR2 FYNNEI. The CDR3 is 14 amino acids. Losses at the gene ends were 5 bases for V and 6 bases for J; bases not matched to a gene: 4. The CDR3: CASSHRDRGDTQYF. The CDR3 region has the DNA TGTGCCAGCAGTCACCGGGACAGGGGGGATACGCAGTATTTT.

V usage is TRBV5-5 and J usage is TRBJ2-2; 12 bases map to TRBD2. Germline trimming cut 3 bases from V and 6 bases from J; bases unmatched to any gene: 6. This CDR3 region has 16 residues. The germline V gene has CDR1 SGHKS and CDR2 YYEKEE (reference sequence). The CDR3 region has the DNA TGTGCCAGCAGCTACCGACTAGCGGGAGCGGCCGGGGAGCTGTTTTTT. It translates to CASSYRLAGAAGELFF.

This clone occurred once. This chain connects TRBV18 to TRBJ2-1; perhaps TRBD2 as D (5 bases). The V end lost 0 bases, the J end lost 2 bases, and 11 bases lay between the germline ends. Germline V gene sequence: CDR1 KGHSH, CDR2 LQKENI. CDR3 size: 16 residues. The CDR3 region is CASSPPGVIAYNEQFF. In DNA form, the CDR3 reads TGTGCCAGCTCACCACCCGGGGTAATCGCCTACAATGAGCAGTTCTTC. The entire variable domain, with the rest obtained from reference TRBV18 and TRBJ2-1, is as follows: NAGVMQNPRHLVRRRGQEARLRCSPMKGHSHVYWYRQLPEEGLKFMVYLQKENIIDESGMPKERFSAEFPKEGPSILRIQQVVRGDSAAYFCASSPPGVIAYNEQFFGPGTRLTVL.

The chain carries TRBV5-1 and TRBJ2-5, with D perhaps TRBD1 (6 bases). This CDR3 contains 14 residues. With 4 bases removed from V and 2 bases from J, the gap between germline ends came to 12 bases. Germline CDR1 reads SGHRS; CDR2 reads YFSETQ. CDR3 protein: CASSRRTAQETQYF. The CDR3 DNA is TGCGCCAGCAGCAGAAGGACAGCTCAAGAGACCCAGTACTTC. The whole variable domain, filled in from reference TRBV5-1 and TRBJ2-5, reads KAGVTQTPRYLIKTRGQQVTLSCSPISGHRSVSWYQQTPGQGLQFLFEYFSETQRNKGNFPGRFSGRQFSNSRSEMNVSTLELGDSALYLCASSRRTAQETQYFGPGTRLLVL.

The gene calls are TRBV5-1 and TRBJ1-1; D uncertain. CDR3 length: 15 residues. V was pared by 3 bases and J by 0 bases, with 12 bases between. Germline V gene lookup returns CDR1 SGHRS and CDR2 YFSETQ. CDR3 in DNA: TGCGCCAGCAGCTCCCATCCCCCAATGAACACTGAAGCTTTCTTT. Amino acid sequence: CASSSHPPMNTEAFF. Together with reference TRBV5-1 and TRBJ1-1, the CDR3 gives the full variable domain: KAGVTQTPRYLIKTRGQQVTLSCSPISGHRSVSWYQQTPGQGLQFLFEYFSETQRNKGNFPGRFSGRQFSNSRSEMNVSTLELGDSALYLCASSSHPPMNTEAFFGQGTRLTVV.

The chain joins TRBV5-1 to TRBJ2-2, with D perhaps matching TRBD1 (5 bases). The CDR3 consists of 17 residues. The germline V gene has CDR1 SGHRS and CDR2 YFSETQ. The V end lost 1 base, the J end lost 1 base, and 14 bases lay between the germline ends. The CDR3 DNA sequence: TGCGCCAGCAGCTTGCTCCCCCAAGGACAGAACACCGGGGAGCTGTTTTTT. This codes for CASSLLPQGQNTGELFF.

This clone has just one count. The chain is built from TRBV28 and TRBJ2-3, with 7 nucleotides matching TRBD2. Per the germline V gene, CDR1 is MDHEN and CDR2 is SYDVKM. V was pared by 5 bases and J by 2 bases, with 4 bases of the junction left unmatched. The CDR3 is made up of 14 amino acids. CDR3 sequence: CASSQGLNTDTQYF. The DNA for the CDR3 is TGTGCCAGCAGTCAGGGACTAAACACAGATACGCAGTATTTT.

This rearrangement joins TRBV6-6 to TRBJ2-5; maybe TRBD1 (6 bases). V was cut by 5 bases and J by 4 bases, with 20 bases left in between. The CDR3 is 16 residues long. The germline CDR1 and CDR2 sequences are MNHNY and SVGAGI (reference sequence). The CDR3 loop is CASSHRPRGSVETQYF. The CDR3 nucleotides read TGTGCCAGCAGTCACCGCCCCAGGGGAAGCGTAGAGACCCAGTACTTC.

This rearrangement joins TRBV11-2 to TRBJ1-4; 8 bases fit TRBD1. With V trimmed by 5 bases and J by 10 bases, 6 bases remained unmatched. The CDR3 sequence is 13 residues long. Germline CDR1 is SGHAT and CDR2 is FQNNGV. In DNA form, the CDR3 reads TGTGCCAGCAGCACCGGACAGGGCCTAAAACTGTTTTTT. Residues: CASSTGQGLKLFF.

This clone was seen just once. The chain recombines TRBV11-2 with TRBJ2-7, with 7 bases lining up with TRBD2. The CDR3 is made up of 14 amino acids. With V trimmed by 5 bases and J by 5 bases, 9 bases remained unmatched. The germline gives CDR1 SGHAT, CDR2 FQNNGV. The CDR3 DNA reads as TGTGCCAGCAGCCTAGCCGGGGGGAAGAACGAGCAGTACTTC. This gives the protein CASSLAGGKNEQYF.

V usage is TRBV11-3 and J usage is TRBJ2-3, with D possibly TRBD1 on 5 matching bases. The V gene lost 5 bases and the J gene lost 3 bases, with 18 bases spanning the gap. The CDR3 contains 16 residues. Germline CDR1 reads SGHNT; CDR2 reads YENEEA. CDR3 amino acids: CASSRSDGGATDTQYF. CDR3 DNA sequence: TGTGCCAGCAGCCGCTCCGACGGTGGGGCTACAGATACGCAGTATTTT.

V gene TRBV28 combines with J gene TRBJ1-5, with 8 bases identical to TRBD1. The CDR3 length is 16 residues. V dropped 8 bases and J dropped 6; count of bases not matched to a gene: 15. CDR1 MDHEN and CDR2 SYDVKM come from the germline V gene. The CDR3 reads CASYTIGRGLGQPQHF. In DNA form, the CDR3 reads TGTGCCAGCTATACAATTGGCAGGGGGCTAGGTCAGCCCCAGCATTTT.

The rearrangement joins TRBV15 to TRBJ2-3, with TRBD2 identical over 13 bases. The V gene end was trimmed by 5 bases and the J gene end by 5 bases; junction bases not matched to a gene: 7. Germline V gives CDR1 LNHNV, CDR2 YYDKDF (reference sequence). The CDR3 runs 16 residues. The CDR3: CATSSLAGGPEDTQYF. CDR3 in DNA: TGTGCCACCAGCTCACTAGCGGGAGGGCCGGAAGATACGCAGTATTTT.

The chain recombines TRBV4-3 with TRBJ1-5; TRBD1 might be the D (5 bases). This CDR3 spans 16 amino acids. Germline lookup yields CDR1 LGHNA and CDR2 YSLEER. Between the trimmed V and J ends, which lost 4 bases and 1 base, there was a span of 14 bases. The CDR3 bases are TGCGCCAGCAGCCCCCCCACGGGGGGGAGCAATCAGCCCCAGCATTTT. This encodes CASSPPTGGSNQPQHF.

This clone has more than one count but fewer than ten. For the CDR3, the DNA is TGTGCCAGCTCACCACCGAGCGGGAGCTTGTTCGAGCAGTACTTC. This sequence encodes CASSPPSGSLFEQYF. The gene calls are TRBV18 and TRBJ2-7; TRBD2 agrees at 8 bases. Germline V CDR1 and CDR2: KGHSH, LQKENI. This CDR3 region has 15 residues. After removal of 0 bases from V and 6 bases from J, the junction contained 7 bases not matched to a gene. Filled out from reference TRBV18 and TRBJ2-7, the complete variable domain reads NAGVMQNPRHLVRRRGQEARLRCSPMKGHSHVYWYRQLPEEGLKFMVYLQKENIIDESGMPKERFSAEFPKEGPSILRIQQVVRGDSAAYFCASSPPSGSLFEQYFGPGTRLTVT.

The chain links TRBV13 to TRBJ2-5; maybe TRBD2 (5 bases). Germline lookup yields CDR1 PRHDT and CDR2 FYEKMQ (reference sequence). The CDR3 loop spans 14 amino acids. V lost 4 bases to trimming and J lost 3 bases, with 12 bases between them. This CDR3 reads CASSSPDYEETQYF. For the CDR3, the DNA is TGTGCCAGCAGCTCACCAGACTATGAAGAGACCCAGTACTTC. The whole variable domain, remainder taken from reference TRBV13 and TRBJ2-5, is AAGVIQSPRHLIKEKRETATLKCYPIPRHDTVYWYQQGPGQDPQFLISFYEKMQSDKGSIPDRFSAQQFSDYHSELNMSSLELGDSALYFCASSSPDYEETQYFGPGTRLLVL.

The chain is built from TRBV19 and TRBJ2-3, with D possibly matching TRBD1 (6 bases). V was cut by 1 base and J by 2 bases, with 10 bases left in between. The CDR3 totals 15 residues. In germline, CDR1 is LNHDA, CDR2 SQIVND (reference sequence). In nucleotides, the CDR3 is TGTGCCAGTAGTATAGGGACAGCGTTCACAGATACGCAGTATTTT. This sequence encodes CASSIGTAFTDTQYF.

This sequence joins TRBV18 and TRBJ2-2; D may be TRBD1 (6 bases). Trimming shortened V by 3 bases and J by 6 bases, and 14 bases separated the two germline ends. The CDR3 consists of 15 residues. Per germline, CDR1 KGHSH and CDR2 LQKENI. This CDR3 reads CASSPFLDSAGELFF. The CDR3 nucleotides are TGTGCCAGCTCACCCTTCCTGGACAGTGCCGGGGAGCTGTTTTTT.